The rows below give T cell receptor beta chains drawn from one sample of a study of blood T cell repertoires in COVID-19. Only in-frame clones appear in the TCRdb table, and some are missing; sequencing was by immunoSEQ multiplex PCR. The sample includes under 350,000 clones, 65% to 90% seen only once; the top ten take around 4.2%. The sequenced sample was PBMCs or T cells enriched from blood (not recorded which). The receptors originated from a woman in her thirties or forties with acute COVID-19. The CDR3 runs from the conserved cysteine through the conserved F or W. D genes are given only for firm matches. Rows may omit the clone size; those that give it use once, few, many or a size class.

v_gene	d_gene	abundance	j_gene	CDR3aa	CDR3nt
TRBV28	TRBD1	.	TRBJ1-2	CASSSDRGLTF	TGTGCCAGCAGTTCCGACAGGGGGTTAACCTTC
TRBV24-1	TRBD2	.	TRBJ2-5	CATSARTSEETQYF	TGTGCCACCAGTGCCAGAACTAGCGAAGAGACCCAGTACTTC
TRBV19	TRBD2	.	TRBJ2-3	CASSIHGSGASTDTQYF	TGTGCCAGTAGTATCCACGGGAGCGGGGCAAGCACAGATACGCAGTATTTT
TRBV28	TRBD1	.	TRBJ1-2	CASRITGAGYGYTF	TGTGCCAGCAGGATAACAGGGGCGGGCTATGGCTACACCTTC
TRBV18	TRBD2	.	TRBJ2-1	CASSPFSGTSSYNEQFF	TGTGCCAGCTCACCCTTTTCCGGGACTAGCAGCTACAATGAGCAGTTCTTC
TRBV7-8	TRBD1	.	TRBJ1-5	CASSRSGDRGNQPQHF	TGTGCCAGCAGCCGCAGTGGGGACAGGGGGAATCAGCCCCAGCATTTT
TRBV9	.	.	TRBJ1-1	CASSVEQGPGGAFF	TGTGCCAGCAGCGTGGAACAGGGTCCCGGAGGAGCTTTCTTT
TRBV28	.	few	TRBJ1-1	CASSLTRPTLGGAFF	TGTGCCAGCAGTCTTACCCGGCCGACCCTGGGGGGAGCTTTCTTT
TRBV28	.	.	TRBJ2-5	CASSPNRVKETQYF	TGTGCCAGCAGCCCCAACAGGGTAAAGGAGACCCAGTACTTC
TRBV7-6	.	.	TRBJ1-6	CASSPTGSSYNSPLHF	TGTGCCAGCAGCCCTACGGGATCCTCCTATAATTCACCCCTCCACTTT
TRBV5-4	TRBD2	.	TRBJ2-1	CASNLKGLADNEQFF	TGTGCCAGCAACCTAAAAGGACTAGCGGACAATGAGCAGTTCTTC
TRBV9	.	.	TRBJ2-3	CASSVGIGTDTQYF	TGTGCCAGCAGCGTCGGGATAGGCACAGATACGCAGTATTTT
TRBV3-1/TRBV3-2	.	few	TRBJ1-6	CASRQRSQGSYNSPLHF	TGTGCCAGCAGACAACGGTCCCAGGGCTCCTATAATTCACCCCTCCACTTT
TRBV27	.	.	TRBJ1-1	CASSRAGASYGEAFF	TGTGCCAGCAGTAGGGCAGGGGCCTCGTACGGGGAAGCTTTCTTT
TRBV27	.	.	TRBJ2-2	CASSLSISGGELFF	TGTGCCAGCAGTTTATCGATTTCGGGAGGGGAGCTGTTTTTT
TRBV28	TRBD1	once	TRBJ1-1	CASSRPGQGGNTEAFF	TGTGCCAGCAGCCGACCGGGACAGGGGGGGAACACTGAAGCTTTCTTT
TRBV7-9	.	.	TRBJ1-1	CASSPPTNTEAFF	TGTGCCAGCAGCCCCCCTACTAACACTGAAGCTTTCTTT
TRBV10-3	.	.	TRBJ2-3	CAIRGGSGADTQYF	TGTGCCATCAGGGGTGGCTCAGGGGCAGATACGCAGTATTTT
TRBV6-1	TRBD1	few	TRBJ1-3	CASSEALRGQVHSGNTIYF	TGTGCCAGCAGTGAAGCGCTTCGGGGACAGGTTCACTCTGGAAACACCATATATTTT
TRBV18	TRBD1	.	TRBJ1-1	CASSGTVNTEAFF	TGTGCCAGCTCGGGGACAGTGAACACTGAAGCTTTCTTT
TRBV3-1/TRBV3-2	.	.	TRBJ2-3	CASSQDSITDTQYF	TGTGCCAGCAGCCAAGATAGTATAACTGATACGCAGTATTTT
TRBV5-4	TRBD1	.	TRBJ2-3	CASSDPGTGWDTQYF	TGTGCCAGCAGCGACCCCGGGACAGGGTGGGATACGCAGTATTTT
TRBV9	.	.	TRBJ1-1	CASSVEPGLAEAFF	TGTGCCAGCAGCGTAGAGCCAGGGTTAGCTGAAGCTTTCTTT
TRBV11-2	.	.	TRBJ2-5	CASTRTPSQETQYF	TGTGCCAGCACAAGGACTCCCAGCCAAGAGACCCAGTACTTC
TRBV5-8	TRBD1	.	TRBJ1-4	CASSPDRVEKLFF	TGTGCCAGCAGCCCGGACAGGGTTGAAAAACTGTTTTTT
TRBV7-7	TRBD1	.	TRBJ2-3	CASSLVDRVTDTQYF	TGTGCCAGCAGCTTAGTGGACAGGGTAACAGATACGCAGTATTTT
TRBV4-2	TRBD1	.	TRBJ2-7	CASSQGQGVSYEQYF	TGTGCCAGCAGCCAAGGCCAGGGGGTCTCCTACGAGCAGTACTTC